This TCR beta chain was captured by sequencing in a study of shared clonotypes between healthy human individuals. Here immunoSEQ multiplex PCR was the method, and the copy in TCRdb shows in-frame clones only, minus some. The sample consists of fewer than 3 million clones, less than 95% of them appearing once. Germline CDR1 SGHRS, CDR2 YFSETQ. V trimming: 1 base; J trimming: 3 bases; junction bases outside the gene matches: 0. The CDR3 has 14 amino acids. For this clone: Other DNA sequences of this sample code for an identical CDR3.

The clonotype originates from a young man in good health. Some clones in this sample may be carry-over from other donors' samples. V gene TRBV5-1 combines with J gene TRBJ1-4; 7 nucleotides align to TRBD1. The specimen sequenced was naive CD4+ T cells from PBMCs. The subset was: CD45RA+ positively selected. CDR3 nucleotides: TGCGCCAGCAGCTTGAGGGGGCCTAATGAAAAACTGTTTTTT. Amino acids: CASSLRGPNEKLFF.